These 32 T cell receptor beta chains came from one sample sequenced in a study of regulatory T cells in long-lasting Graves disease. Time point described: newly diagnosed GD, antithyroid drugs for less than 3 months. From PBMCs, RNA was extracted and then used to make the TCR library. Building of the TCR beta libraries involved iRepertoire HTBI primers and Arm-PCR of CDR3 regions. TCRdb redid the calling of the multiplex PCR reads with MiXCR, one entry per CDR3 protein. The sample includes roughly 420,000 distinct CDR3 sequences, around 15% seen only once; the top ten take roughly 20%. The sequencing used peripheral blood mononuclear cells (PBMCs), collected at new diagnosis, from a patient treated with antithyroid drugs. These receptors were collected from a female donor with Graves disease.

This clonotype has at least ten counts. This chain links TRBV28 with TRBJ2-4; the match to TRBD2 covers 11 bases. V was clipped by 8 bases and J by 8 bases; unmatched bases: 8. From germline, CDR1 is MDHEN and CDR2 SYDVKM. The CDR3 covers 14 residues. The CDR3 sequence: CASATSGSGDIQYF. CDR3 coding DNA: TGTGCCAGCGCCACTAGCGGGAGCGGGGACATTCAGTACTTC.

This clonotype was observed at least ten times. The rearrangement uses TRBV2 and TRBJ1-2, with 9 bases aligning to TRBD1. CDR3 length: 14 residues. V lost 7 bases to trimming and J lost 4 bases; unmatched junction nucleotides: 7. Looked up from germline, CDR1 is SNHLY and CDR2 is FYNNEI. The DNA of the CDR3 is TGTGCCAGCACTGGAACAGGGGGCGGCTATGGCTACACCTTC. Translated, it gives CASTGTGGGYGYTF. The full variable domain, rest sourced from reference TRBV2 and TRBJ1-2, is EPEVTQTPSHQVTQMGQEVILRCVPISNHLYFYWYRQILGQKVEFLVSFYNNEISEKSEIFDDQFSVERPDGSNFTLKIRSTKLEDSAMYFCASTGTGGGYGYTFGSGTRLTVV.

This clonotype occurred many times. This chain uses TRBV6-6 with TRBJ1-2; D might be TRBD1 (6 bases). Germline CDR1 is MNHNY and CDR2 is SVGAGI (reference sequence). V lost 0 bases, J lost 4 bases, and 15 bases lay in between. CDR3 length equals 16 residues. CDR3 in amino acids: CASSYSTPGAGYGYTF. DNA for the CDR3: TGTGCCAGCAGTTACTCGACGCCAGGGGCGGGCTATGGCTACACCTTC.

The chain couples TRBV10-3 to TRBJ2-5; D is ambiguous. Germline V gives CDR1 ENHRY, CDR2 SYGVKD. The length of the CDR3 is 14 residues. Trimming pared 0 bases from V and 4 bases from J, leaving 9 bases between. The CDR3 sequence is CAISESADLETQYF. CDR3 bases: TGTGCCATCAGTGAGTCGGCAGACTTAGAGACCCAGTACTTC.

In this sample, this clonotype turned up many times. The chain uses TRBV4-1 and TRBJ1-2; D may be TRBD1 (6 bases). Germline CDR1 MGHRA, CDR2 YSYEKL. CDR3 length: 16 amino acids. Trimming took off 3 bases at V and 6 bases at J, with 20 bases between the two ends. CDR3 in amino acids: CASSQPNLGQGDGYTF. DNA of the CDR3: TGCGCCAGCAGCCAGCCGAACCTGGGACAAGGAGATGGCTACACCTTC.

This clonotype was seen many times. V usage is TRBV7-9 and J usage is TRBJ2-1; TRBD2 agrees at 7 bases. CDR1 is SEHNR and CDR2 is FQNEAQ in the germline V gene (reference sequence). Unmatched junction bases numbered 8, after V lost 5 bases and J lost 4 bases. The CDR3 runs 15 residues. CDR3 coding DNA: TGTGCCAGCAGCCCGGGCGGGAGCCATTACAATGAGCAGTTCTTC. Amino acid sequence: CASSPGGSHYNEQFF. Filled out from reference TRBV7-9 and TRBJ2-1, the complete variable domain reads DTGVSQNPRHKITKRGQNVTFRCDPISEHNRLYWYRQTLGQGPEFLTYFQNEAQLEKSRLLSDRFSAERPKGSFSTLEIQRTEQGDSAMYLCASSPGGSHYNEQFFGPGTRLTVL.

V and J are TRBV27 and TRBJ2-1, with TRBD2 matching over 7 bases. V trimming: 9 bases; J trimming: 6 bases; junction bases outside the gene matches: 11. CDR3 length equals 14 residues. Germline V gene data show CDR1 as MNHEY and CDR2 as SMNVEV (reference sequence). As DNA, the CDR3 is TGTGCCAGTATGACTAGCCTGAGGCGCAATGAGCAGTTCTTC. Translating gives CASMTSLRRNEQFF.

Ten or more counts support this clonotype. The genes are TRBV6-5 and TRBJ1-4; 7 nucleotides align to TRBD1. Germline CDR1 MNHEY, CDR2 SVGAGI. V dropped 4 bases and J dropped 3; count of bases not matched to a gene: 11. This CDR3 comprises 17 residues. The CDR3 DNA follows: TGTGCCAGCAGTTTGGCTCATCCGGGACAGTCTAATGAAAAACTGTTTTTT. Translating gives CASSLAHPGQSNEKLFF.

This clonotype appeared many times. CDR3: CASSPPGWTEAFF. The CDR3 coding sequence is TGTGCCAGCTCACCACCCGGGTGGACTGAAGCTTTCTTT. The V and J genes are TRBV18 and TRBJ1-1; the D is unclear. Trimming shortened V by 0 bases and J by 5 bases, and 7 bases separated the two germline ends. The CDR3 extends over 13 amino acids. CDR1 is KGHSH, CDR2 LQKENI, per germline.

This clonotype appeared a few times. This chain uses TRBV29-1 with TRBJ1-1; D is undetermined. V lost 8 bases and J lost 0, with 7 bases in between. Germline assignment: CDR1 SQVTM and CDR2 ANQGSEA. CDR3 length: 11 amino acids. The CDR3: CSRNVNTEAFF. The CDR3 nucleotides read TGCAGCCGAAACGTGAACACTGAAGCTTTCTTT.

The sample holds many counts of this clonotype. The V call is TRBV9, the J call TRBJ2-2; D is possibly TRBD2 (5 bases). Germline V gene sequence: CDR1 SGDLS, CDR2 YYNGEE. V lost 3 bases to trimming and J lost 4 bases, with 19 bases between them. The CDR3 has 17 amino acids. CDR3 residues: CASSDPSTGETTGELFF. For the CDR3, the DNA is TGTGCCAGCAGCGATCCATCAACCGGGGAAACCACCGGGGAGCTGTTTTTT.

This chain joins TRBV12-5 and TRBJ2-3, with TRBD2 matching over 11 bases. CDR1 is LGHNT and CDR2 is FRNRAP in the germline V gene. CDR3 length: 15 residues. J was trimmed by 8 bases and V by 6 bases; bases with no gene match: 10. The CDR3 sequence: CASGHFGTSGPTQYF. The DNA of the CDR3 is TGTGCTAGTGGCCACTTCGGGACTAGCGGCCCTACGCAGTATTTT.

This clonotype was seen ten or more times. The J gene is TRBJ2-7, the V gene TRBV12-3 or TRBV12-4; 7 bases align to TRBD1. The CDR3 extends over 14 amino acids. V gave up 6 bases and J gave up 6 bases; unmatched junction bases: 11. CDR3 protein: CASSFPTGSREQYF. CDR3 coding DNA: TGTGCCAGCAGCTTCCCGACAGGGTCGCGCGAGCAGTACTTC.

This clonotype was recorded at least ten times. The chain links TRBV6-1 to TRBJ2-7; perhaps TRBD1 as D (5 bases). V dropped 6 bases and J dropped 1 base, with 13 bases sitting between them. Germline CDR1 MNHNS, CDR2 SASEGT. The CDR3 extends over 14 amino acids. CDR3 sequence: CASSLVQGSYEQYF. The CDR3 nucleotides are TGTGCCAGCAGCCTCGTCCAGGGTTCCTACGAGCAGTACTTC.

Worth noting for this clonotype: With only one base between it and a far larger clone, this is likely a read error. This sequence joins TRBV7-9 and TRBJ2-1; possible D gene TRBD1, 6 bases. This CDR3 comprises 16 residues. The V and J ends lost 3 bases and 5 bases respectively, with 17 bases between them. Germline values: CDR1 SEHNR, CDR2 FQNEAQ (reference sequence). The chain's CDR3 is CASSLNCRDTHNEQFF. CDR3 nucleotides: TGTGCCAGCAGCTTGAATTGCCGGGACACCCACAATGAGCAGTTCTTC.

This clonotype was observed a few times. The CDR3 DNA is TGCGCCAGCAGCCAAGTCTTACGCAGGAACACTGAAGCTTTCTTT. It translates to CASSQVLRRNTEAFF. V usage is TRBV4-1 and J usage is TRBJ1-1; no reliable D call. The length of the CDR3 is 15 residues. CDR1 and CDR2 (germline): MGHRA, YSYEKL. The ends were cut back, 1 base at V and 1 base at J, with 10 bases in the middle.

The chain couples TRBV29-1 to TRBJ2-5; 11 positions match TRBD1. V lost 7 bases, J lost 5 bases, and 6 bases stayed unmatched. The CDR3 has 13 amino acids. Germline V gives CDR1 SQVTM, CDR2 ANQGSEA. The CDR3 here is CSGTGGARETQYF. The CDR3, as DNA: TGCAGCGGGACAGGGGGCGCGAGGGAGACCCAGTACTTC.

The genes are TRBV3-1 and TRBJ2-7, with TRBD1 matching over 7 bases. Looked up from germline, CDR1 is LGHDT and CDR2 is YNNKEL (reference sequence). The V segment lost 7 bases and the J segment 6 bases; nucleotides outside the gene matches: 6. The CDR3 has 12 amino acids. CDR3 DNA: TGTGCCAGCAATACAGGGGCCGGCGAGCAGTACTTC. It specifies CASNTGAGEQYF.

This clonotype appeared many times. The V gene is TRBV11-2, the J gene TRBJ1-3, with D possibly matching TRBD1 (5 bases). Germline V lookup: CDR1 SGHAT, CDR2 FQNNGV. The CDR3 totals 19 residues. Trimming cost V 5 bases and J 4 bases, with 27 bases left between them. Here the CDR3 DNA reads TGTGCCAGCAGCCCACGGCCCACGGGCGGACATACGGCGGGAAACACCATATATTTT. Translated: CASSPRPTGGHTAGNTIYF.

A few counts support this clonotype. This chain joins TRBV20-1 and TRBJ1-2, with 7 bases lining up with TRBD1. CDR1 is DFQATT, CDR2 SNEGSKA, per germline (reference sequence). The trim removed 2 bases at V and 8 bases at J, leaving 14 bases unmatched. The CDR3 runs to 15 residues. In DNA form, the CDR3 reads TGCAGTGCTAGAAGGGGGACAGCCCCCATCCACGGCTACACCTTC. This translates into CSARRGTAPIHGYTF.

There are a few counts of this clonotype. The chain couples TRBV5-4 to TRBJ2-4, with 12 bases that match TRBD1. V lost 3 bases to trimming and J lost 6 bases; unmatched junction nucleotides: 7. Germline-derived CDR1 and CDR2 are SGHNT and YYREEE (reference sequence). The CDR3 extends over 16 amino acids. The CDR3 loop is CASSWGDRGRGNIQYF. The CDR3 region has the DNA TGTGCCAGCAGCTGGGGGGACAGGGGGCGCGGAAACATTCAGTACTTC.

This clonotype was counted many times. This sequence joins TRBV6-1 and TRBJ2-5, with 7 bases fitting TRBD1. With 6 bases clipped from V and 14 bases from J, the junction kept 9 bases outside the gene matches. Germline values: CDR1 MNHNS, CDR2 SASEGT. The CDR3 runs to 11 residues. The CDR3 DNA sequence: TGTGCCAGCAGAACCTTCGGGACAGAATACTTC. Protein product: CASRTFGTEYF.

This clonotype was seen ten or more times. CDR3 DNA sequence: TGCGCCAGCAGTGCACAGGGGACCACTGAAGCTTTCTTT. As protein: CASSAQGTTEAFF. This chain connects TRBV10-2 to TRBJ1-1, with 7 bases aligning to TRBD1. V was clipped by 4 bases and J by 4 bases; unmatched bases: 3. The germline V gene encodes CDR1 WSHSY and CDR2 SAAADI. This CDR3 contains 13 residues.

At least ten counts were recorded for this clonotype. V and J are TRBV6-1 and TRBJ2-3, with no clear D. Germline CDR1 and CDR2: MNHNS and SASEGT. V shed 7 bases and J shed 1 base, with 9 bases lying between them. This CDR3 region has 13 residues. The CDR3 is CASTLMGTDTQYF. CDR3 bases: TGTGCCAGCACCCTCATGGGCACAGATACGCAGTATTTT.

V is TRBV24-1 and J is TRBJ1-1, with a possible D match to TRBD1 (5 bases). This CDR3 contains 13 residues. Germline values: CDR1 KGHDR, CDR2 SFDVKD. V lost 4 bases, J lost 6 bases, and 11 bases lay in between. For the CDR3, the DNA is TGTGCCACCAGTGACCTCCAGACAGCTGAAGCTTTCTTT. Its translation is CATSDLQTAEAFF.

This clonotype came up many times. The V call is TRBV5-4, the J call TRBJ2-7; 9 bases line up with TRBD1. The CDR3 contains 14 residues. Per germline, CDR1 SGHNT and CDR2 YYREEE (reference sequence). V lost 6 bases to trimming and J lost 4 bases; unmatched junction nucleotides: 8. In nucleotides, the CDR3 is TGTGCCAGCAAAGGGACAGGGTCACTATACGAGCAGTACTTC. Translated, it gives CASKGTGSLYEQYF. Supplemented by reference TRBV5-4 and TRBJ2-7, the full variable domain reads ETGVTQSPTHLIKTRGQQVTLRCSSQSGHNTVSWYQQALGQGPQFIFQYYREEENGRGNFPPRFSGLQFPNYSSELNVNALELDDSALYLCASKGTGSLYEQYFGPGTRLTVT.

On this clonotype itself: This clone may be a read error of a much larger clone one base away. This chain connects TRBV9 to TRBJ2-5, with 14 bases that match TRBD2. The CDR3 totals 19 residues. The V segment lost 3 bases and the J segment 11 bases; nucleotides outside the gene matches: 21. Per the germline V gene, CDR1 is SGDLS and CDR2 is YYNGEE. CDR3 protein: CASSAETGRLAGGPNEQYF. DNA of the CDR3: TGTGCCAGCAGCGCCGAGACAGGGAGACTAGCGGGAGGGCCCAATGAGCAGTACTTC.

This clonotype was recorded many times. The CDR3: CATDRGNGYTF. In nucleotides, the CDR3 is TGTGCCACCGACAGGGGAAATGGCTACACCTTC. This rearrangement joins TRBV28 to TRBJ1-2, with 8 bases identical to TRBD1. The junction had 4 bases not matched to a gene; V was cut back by 10 bases and J by 6 bases. The CDR3 has 11 residues. The germline CDR1 and CDR2 sequences are MDHEN and SYDVKM.

The table lists this clonotype with many counts. This rearrangement joins TRBV12-3 or TRBV12-4 to TRBJ1-2; D remains unclear. The CDR3 spans 13 residues. V shed 7 bases and J shed 3 bases, with 12 bases lying between them. The CDR3 reads CASTSWTDYGYTF. Here the CDR3 DNA reads TGTGCCAGCACTTCGTGGACCGACTATGGCTACACCTTC.

This clonotype showed up many times. This sequence joins TRBV6-2 or TRBV6-3 and TRBJ1-2, with 10 bases aligning to TRBD1. This CDR3 is 20 amino acids long. The V segment lost 2 bases and the J segment 5 bases; nucleotides outside the gene matches: 20. Germline V CDR1 and CDR2: MNHEY, SVGEGT. The CDR3 reads CASSYVAPGTGDTGRYGYTF. For the CDR3, the DNA is TGTGCCAGCAGTTACGTTGCCCCCGGGACAGGGGATACCGGGAGGTATGGCTACACCTTC.

About this clonotype itself: The conserved phenylalanine or tryptophan is not found at the CDR3 terminus, so this likely reflects a read error. The V and J genes are TRBV2 and TRBJ1-1, with 9 bases identical to TRBD1. Germline V gene lookup returns CDR1 SNHLY and CDR2 FYNNEI. J gave up 3 bases and V 6 bases, and 8 bases lay outside the gene matches. The CDR3 sequence is 15 residues long. The chain's CDR3 is CASSDRDRADTEAFS. CDR3 in DNA: TGTGCCAGCAGCGACCGGGACAGGGCTGACACTGAAGCTTTCTCT.

V gene TRBV9 combines with J gene TRBJ1-2, with TRBD1 matching over 7 bases. The germline V gene encodes CDR1 SGDLS and CDR2 YYNGEE. This CDR3 spans 14 amino acids. V lost 0 bases and J lost 2; bases outside the gene matches: 1. The CDR3 DNA reads TGTGCCAGCAGCGTAGGACAGGGCAACTATGGCTACACCTTC. Translation gives CASSVGQGNYGYTF.